These 29 T cell receptor beta chains were sequenced from one sample in a study of blood T cell repertoires in COVID-19. Sequenced by immunoSEQ multiplex PCR; TCRdb stores in-frame clones only, minus some. The sample has about 300,000 clones, approximately 90% seen once. The specimen was PBMCs or T cells enriched from blood (not recorded which). These TCRs come from a woman in her twenties or thirties who had recovered from COVID-19.

V usage is TRBV27 and J usage is TRBJ2-5, with 11 bases aligning to TRBD1. Germline CDR1 MNHEY, CDR2 SMNVEV (reference sequence). J lost 9 bases, V lost 4 bases, and 4 bases had no gene match. This CDR3 is built from 13 residues. The CDR3 DNA reads TGTGCCAGCAGTTGGGGGACAGGGGGATCCCAGTACTTC. It codes for CASSWGTGGSQYF.

The chain uses TRBV20-1 and TRBJ1-5; D may be TRBD1 (6 bases). V gave up 3 bases and J gave up 6 bases, with 15 bases separating them. This CDR3 is built from 14 residues. Germline V gene data show CDR1 as DFQATT and CDR2 as SNEGSKA (reference sequence). The CDR3 loop reads CSASFRGASQPQHF. DNA for the CDR3: TGCAGTGCTAGTTTCAGGGGTGCGAGTCAGCCCCAGCATTTT.

This sequence joins TRBV6-5 and TRBJ1-1; D possibly corresponds to TRBD1 (5 bases). This CDR3 has 11 amino acids. V lost 10 bases to trimming and J lost 11 bases, with 17 bases between them. The germline V gene has CDR1 MNHEY and CDR2 SVGAGI. The CDR3 bases are TGTGCCACCCGGCGGGGACTTCGCGCTTTCTTT. This translates into CATRRGLRAFF.

V and J are TRBV12-3 or TRBV12-4 and TRBJ2-7, with D maybe TRBD2 (5 bases). There are 13 residues in the CDR3. V lost 6 bases, J lost 5 bases, and 14 bases lay in between. The CDR3 DNA sequence: TGTGCCAGCAGGAATGGAGGCCCCAACGAGCAGTACTTC. Amino acid sequence: CASRNGGPNEQYF.

This chain connects TRBV19 to TRBJ1-4; D might be TRBD1 (5 bases). Germline CDR1 is LNHDA and CDR2 is SQIVND (reference sequence). Deletions cut 1 base from V and 7 bases from J, with 16 bases between. The CDR3 has 16 amino acids. CDR3 loop: CASSIGGRNGAEKLFF. The DNA for the CDR3 is TGTGCCAGTAGTATAGGAGGACGGAATGGGGCTGAAAAACTGTTTTTT.

The table lists this clone with a few counts. The chain employs TRBV7-9 and TRBJ1-3, with D possibly matching TRBD1 (5 bases). Trimming removed 4 bases at V and 2 bases at J, with 15 bases between. The germline CDR1 and CDR2 sequences are SEHNR and FQNEAQ (reference sequence). The CDR3 totals 16 residues. CDR3 sequence: CASSSGLGRAGNTIYF. The DNA of the CDR3 is TGTGCCAGCAGCTCGGGACTCGGGAGGGCTGGAAACACCATATATTTT. Together with reference TRBV7-9 and TRBJ1-3, the CDR3 gives the full variable domain: DTGVSQNPRHKITKRGQNVTFRCDPISEHNRLYWYRQTLGQGPEFLTYFQNEAQLEKSRLLSDRFSAERPKGSFSTLEIQRTEQGDSAMYLCASSSGLGRAGNTIYFGEGSWLTVV.

V is TRBV9 and J is TRBJ1-5; D remains unclear. The CDR3 is 14 amino acids. Germline V lookup: CDR1 SGDLS, CDR2 YYNGEE. With 0 bases removed from V and 10 bases from J, the gap between germline ends came to 14 bases. The chain's CDR3 is CASSVDGREPPQHF. CDR3 DNA: TGTGCCAGCAGCGTAGATGGGCGGGAACCCCCCCAGCATTTT. Filled out from reference TRBV9 and TRBJ1-5, the complete variable domain reads DSGVTQTPKHLITATGQRVTLRCSPRSGDLSVYWYQQSLDQGLQFLIQYYNGEERAKGNILERFSAQQFPDLHSELNLSSLELGDSALYFCASSVDGREPPQHFGDGTRLSIL.

J is TRBJ1-5 and V is TRBV30, with 7 bases lining up with TRBD1. Per the germline V gene, CDR1 is GTSNPN and CDR2 is SVGIG (reference sequence). The CDR3 runs to 13 residues. Trimming at V came to 5 bases and at J to 5 bases, leaving 6 bases not matched to a gene. The CDR3 sequence is CAWAYRGDQPQHF. The CDR3 region has the DNA TGTGCCTGGGCCTACAGGGGAGATCAGCCCCAGCATTTT. Full variable domain (remainder filled in from reference TRBV30 and TRBJ1-5): SQTIHQWPATLVQPVGSPLSLECTVEGTSNPNLYWYRQAAGRGLQLLFYSVGIGQISSEVPQNLSASRPQDRQFILSSKKLLLSDSGFYLCAWAYRGDQPQHFGDGTRLSIL.

The chain uses TRBV7-3 and TRBJ2-7, with 10 nucleotides matching TRBD1. J lost 5 bases, V lost 3 bases, and 4 bases had no gene match. Looked up from germline, CDR1 is SGHTA and CDR2 is FQGTGA. The CDR3 length is 14 residues. CDR3 coding DNA: TGTGCCAGCAGCTTGGGACAGGGGATGCACGAGCAGTACTTC. Its translation is CASSLGQGMHEQYF. Combining the CDR3 with reference TRBV7-3 and TRBJ2-7 gives the whole variable domain GAGVSQTPSNKVTEKGKYVELRCDPISGHTALYWYRQSLGQGPEFLIYFQGTGAADDSGLPNDRFFAVRPEGSVSTLKIQRTERGDSAVYLCASSLGQGMHEQYFGPGTRLTVT.

The chain has TRBV5-1 and TRBJ2-5; 10 nucleotides agree with TRBD1. Germline V lookup: CDR1 SGHRS, CDR2 YFSETQ. The CDR3 has 16 residues. V lost 4 bases and J lost 4; bases outside the gene matches: 10. The CDR3: CASSGAVTGGGETQYF. The CDR3 bases are TGCGCCAGCAGCGGGGCCGTGACAGGGGGCGGAGAGACCCAGTACTTC.

V is TRBV2 and J is TRBJ1-1, with 7 bases fitting TRBD1. J was trimmed by 7 bases and V by 7 bases; bases with no gene match: 12. Germline CDR1 is SNHLY and CDR2 is FYNNEI. CDR3 size: 14 residues. The CDR3 loop is CASTIRWDSYEAFF. In nucleotides, the CDR3 is TGTGCCAGCACCATCAGGTGGGACAGCTATGAAGCTTTCTTT.

The chain has TRBV2 and TRBJ1-4; 7 nucleotides match TRBD1. The J segment lost 13 bases and the V segment lost 7 bases, leaving 9 bases of the junction unmatched. Germline V gives CDR1 SNHLY, CDR2 FYNNEI. This CDR3 region has 12 residues. The CDR3 bases are TGTGCCAGCACGGGACAGCGACTGGGACTGTTTTTT. Protein product: CASTGQRLGLFF.

This CDR3 reads CASSPTGFSGNTIYF. The CDR3 DNA reads TGCGCCAGCAGCCCCACAGGGTTCTCTGGAAACACCATATATTTT. V gene TRBV5-1 combines with J gene TRBJ1-3; TRBD1 might be the D (6 bases). Germline V gene sequence: CDR1 SGHRS, CDR2 YFSETQ. The ends were cut back, 4 bases at V and 0 bases at J, with 11 bases in the middle. The CDR3 has 15 residues. The full variable domain, with the rest looked up from reference TRBV5-1 and TRBJ1-3, is KAGVTQTPRYLIKTRGQQVTLSCSPISGHRSVSWYQQTPGQGLQFLFEYFSETQRNKGNFPGRFSGRQFSNSRSEMNVSTLELGDSALYLCASSPTGFSGNTIYFGEGSWLTVV.

This clone has only one observation. The chain links TRBV5-1 to TRBJ1-1, with D tentatively TRBD1 (6 bases). The CDR3 contains 15 residues. V lost 0 bases and J lost 1, with 10 bases in between. CDR1 is SGHRS, CDR2 YFSETQ, per germline. The CDR3 protein is CASSLVTGPNTEAFF. In DNA, the CDR3 is TGCGCCAGCAGCTTGGTTACAGGGCCGAACACTGAAGCTTTCTTT.

The chain joins TRBV7-2 to TRBJ2-7; 10 bases fit TRBD1. Germline trimming cut 3 bases from V and 5 bases from J; bases unmatched to any gene: 4. Germline CDR1 and CDR2: SGHTA and FQGNSA. This CDR3 has 14 amino acids. CDR3 sequence: CASSFDRGPDEQYF. CDR3 coding DNA: TGTGCCAGCAGCTTCGACAGGGGGCCCGACGAGCAGTACTTC.

The V gene is TRBV7-2, the J gene TRBJ1-1, with no clear D. V was shortened by 0 bases and J by 1 base, with 9 bases between the two germline ends. Germline lookup yields CDR1 SGHTA and CDR2 FQGNSA. The CDR3 is 15 amino acids. The CDR3, as DNA: TGTGCCAGCAGCTTAGCGGCGGGTAGGAACACTGAAGCTTTCTTT. This translates into CASSLAAGRNTEAFF.

The chain uses TRBV5-5 and TRBJ2-7, with TRBD1 identical over 9 bases. The CDR3 runs to 14 residues. Germline CDR1 and CDR2: SGHKS and YYEKEE (reference sequence). V lost 6 bases to trimming and J lost 3 bases; unmatched junction nucleotides: 7. The CDR3 region has the DNA TGTGCCAGCAAAGCCGGGACAGGGATCTACGAGCAGTACTTC. It yields the protein CASKAGTGIYEQYF. Supplemented by reference TRBV5-5 and TRBJ2-7, the full variable domain reads DAGVTQSPTHLIKTRGQQVTLRCSPISGHKSVSWYQQVLGQGPQFIFQYYEKEERGRGNFPDRFSARQFPNYSSELNVNALLLGDSALYLCASKAGTGIYEQYFGPGTRLTVT.

CDR3 protein: CASSPGLLGEKLFF. The CDR3 region has the DNA TGCGCCAGCAGCCCGGGACTCCTTGGTGAAAAACTGTTTTTT. The V gene is TRBV5-1, the J gene TRBJ1-4; D is perhaps TRBD1 (5 bases). CDR3 length equals 14 residues. Deletions cut 4 bases from V and 7 bases from J, with 14 bases between. Germline V CDR1 and CDR2: SGHRS, YFSETQ.

The gene calls are TRBV19 and TRBJ1-4, with D possibly being TRBD1 (6 bases). The CDR3 loop spans 15 amino acids. V lost 6 bases, J lost 9 bases, and 20 bases lay in between. Germline V gene data show CDR1 as LNHDA and CDR2 as SQIVND (reference sequence). The CDR3 nucleotides are TGTGCCAGTAGCCAGGGGCCCGAACCCTCTAAAAAACTGTTTTTT. This codes for CASSQGPEPSKKLFF.

In DNA form, the CDR3 reads TGTGCCATCCAAGGAGGAGGGGCGAACACTGAAGCTTTCTTT. Protein: CAIQGGGANTEAFF. V and J are TRBV5-4 and TRBJ1-1, with D perhaps matching TRBD1 (5 bases). CDR3 size: 14 residues. Germline V gene data show CDR1 as SGHNT and CDR2 as YYREEE (reference sequence). The V gene lost 9 bases and the J gene lost 1 base, with 16 bases spanning the gap.

V and J are TRBV9 and TRBJ2-7; D may be TRBD2 (5 bases). The CDR3 contains 17 residues. In germline, CDR1 is SGDLS, CDR2 YYNGEE. V gave up 4 bases and J gave up 0 bases, with 20 bases separating them. The CDR3 here is CASSRGGSGGFSYEQYF. CDR3 nucleotide sequence: TGTGCCAGCAGCAGAGGAGGTAGTGGCGGATTCTCCTACGAGCAGTACTTC.

V gene TRBV19 combines with J gene TRBJ2-3; 7 bases line up with TRBD2. There are 16 residues in the CDR3. The germline V gene encodes CDR1 LNHDA and CDR2 SQIVND (reference sequence). V shed 5 bases, J shed 5 bases, and the junction held 13 bases outside the gene matches. DNA of the CDR3: TGTGCCAGTAGTTTCCCTCAGCGGGGCGTTCTAGATACGCAGTATTTT. Protein sequence: CASSFPQRGVLDTQYF.

This clone was observed a few times. V is TRBV3-1 (or the pseudogene TRBV3-2) and J is TRBJ1-5; 10 bases are a match to TRBD1. The CDR3 is made up of 17 amino acids. Trimming removed 0 bases from V and 0 bases from J; junction bases left unmatched: 2. From germline, CDR1 is LGHDT and CDR2 YNNKEL (reference sequence). CDR3 sequence reads: CASSQEGDRGSNQPQHF. The CDR3 DNA is TGTGCCAGCAGCCAAGAAGGGGACAGGGGTAGCAATCAGCCCCAGCATTTT.

This chain connects TRBV5-1 to TRBJ1-1; D possibly corresponds to TRBD1 (6 bases). The CDR3 contains 15 residues. Trimming left V 4 bases short and J 0 bases short, with 13 bases between. Germline values: CDR1 SGHRS, CDR2 YFSETQ. The DNA for the CDR3 is TGCGCCAGCAGCCTCATGACAGGACTGAACACTGAAGCTTTCTTT. Translated, it gives CASSLMTGLNTEAFF.

This rearrangement joins TRBV5-1 to TRBJ1-1; D is possibly TRBD1 (6 bases). The germline V gene encodes CDR1 SGHRS and CDR2 YFSETQ. V lost 4 bases and J lost 5, with 18 bases in between. This CDR3 is built from 15 residues. CDR3: CASSPTTARGTEAFF. CDR3 in DNA: TGCGCCAGCAGCCCTACGACAGCCAGGGGTACTGAAGCTTTCTTT.

The rearrangement uses TRBV30 and TRBJ2-5; D not resolved. CDR3 length equals 13 residues. The germline V gene has CDR1 GTSNPN and CDR2 SVGIG (reference sequence). Trimming removed 0 bases at V and 3 bases at J, with 8 bases between. The DNA of the CDR3 is TGTGCCTGGAGTGTACGTAGAGAAGAGACCCAGTACTTC. Translating gives CAWSVRREETQYF.

V gene TRBV7-9 combines with J gene TRBJ2-1; TRBD1 aligns across 9 bases. The CDR3 consists of 17 residues. J lost 4 bases, V lost 5 bases, and 12 bases had no gene match. Germline assignment: CDR1 SEHNR and CDR2 FQNEAQ (reference sequence). The CDR3 sequence: CASSRTSGTGRYNEQFF. CDR3 nucleotide sequence: TGTGCCAGCAGCCGCACATCTGGGACAGGGAGGTACAATGAGCAGTTCTTC.

The rearrangement joins TRBV13 to TRBJ2-7; a weak D match, TRBD2 (6 bases). The V gene's germline CDR1 is PRHDT and CDR2 FYEKMQ (reference sequence). Deletions cut 5 bases from V and 4 bases from J, with 15 bases between. There are 14 residues in the CDR3. CDR3 region: CASSLWDSPYEQYF. CDR3 bases: TGTGCCAGCAGCCTATGGGACTCTCCGTACGAGCAGTACTTC.

This chain links TRBV30 with TRBJ1-3; tentatively, D is TRBD1 (5 bases). Germline-derived CDR1 and CDR2 are GTSNPN and SVGIG (reference sequence). Trimming left V 6 bases short and J 0 bases short, with 12 bases between. The CDR3 sequence is 14 residues long. CDR3: CACSRDFSGNTIYF. The CDR3 nucleotides read TGTGCCTGCAGCCGGGACTTCTCTGGAAACACCATATATTTT.